The clone carrying this T cell receptor (beta chain) was counted only a few times. Its cognate antigen is unknown. CDR1 is SGHTA, CDR2 FQGNSA, per germline. Trimming left V 5 bases short and J 8 bases short, with 16 bases between. The CDR3 totals 14 residues. Sequencing targeted expressed TCRB transcripts, as all isolated RNA had been reverse transcribed. The method was immunoSEQ multiplex PCR; TCRdb's version includes in-frame clones alone and lacks a portion of them. The sample contains 330,000 or so clones, about 12% of which appear only once. This sample was taken from a study of beta chain features in type 1 diabetes. Whole-study findings and limits: Equally in patients and controls, PCR might preferentially amplify shorter templates. Type 1 diabetes patients had TCRB CDR3s that were shorter (moderately but significantly so) in all four CD4+ subsets.

The chain has TRBV7-2 and TRBJ2-1; D gene ambiguous. The sequence was collected from a woman aged 18-29 years with type 1 diabetes. Sequenced input: naive CD4+ T cells from blood. CDR3 DNA: TGTGCCAGCAGCCCTTACCTTCCAGATCATGAGCAGTTCTTC. This codes for CASSPYLPDHEQFF.